The T cell receptor beta chain under discussion was sequenced for a study of beta chain features in type 1 diabetes. Since all of the isolated RNA was reverse transcribed, expressed TCRB transcripts were what got sequenced. Assay used: immunoSEQ multiplex PCR; TCRdb lists only in-frame clones, some missing. The profile covers around 710,000 clones, with 9.5% to 15% appearing a single time and around 0.12% taken by the ten largest. Details on this clone: As yet, its antigen is unknown.

Averaging around 120 mL, one heparinised blood draw came from each individual donor. Sorting that relied on CD45RO/CCR7/CD25/CD127/CD95/CD27 yielded CD4+ naive, central memory, regulatory and stem cell-like memory cells. Notes on the study in general: The analysis here could not establish whether HLA type shapes TCRB rearrangement. Moderate but significant shortening of TCRB CDR3s was recorded in all four CD4+ subsets from Type 1 diabetes patients. Insertions at VDJ junctions were less frequent in type 1 diabetes patients. These patients also deleted more nucleotides at the same junctions.

The TCR was taken from a man aged 25 to 40 with type 1 diabetes. Sequenced: naive CD4+ T cells from blood.

In DNA form, the CDR3 reads TGTGCCAGCTCACCACCCGGACTAGCGGGAGAAAACAATGAGCAGTTCTTC. Its translation: CASSPPGLAGENNEQFF. V usage is TRBV18 and J usage is TRBJ2-1; 13 bases align to TRBD2. Germline V gene data show CDR1 as KGHSH and CDR2 as LQKENI. The CDR3 totals 17 residues. V was pared by 0 bases and J by 5 bases, with 4 bases of the junction left unmatched.